Below are 8 T cell receptor beta chains sequenced from a single sample in a study of control samples from healthy donors and cancer patients. Profiled with immunoSEQ multiplex PCR; TCRdb holds only in-frame clones, not every one. This table has 25,000 to 35,000 clones, approximately 87% appearing once. The sequenced material came from PBMCs. The receptors derive from a woman aged 40-49 years with lung cancer.

This clone has a single count. The chain links TRBV4-3 to TRBJ1-1; no clear D. This CDR3 has 14 amino acids. The V end was cut by 3 bases, the J end by 7 bases, with 15 bases between. The germline CDR1 and CDR2 sequences are LGHNA and YSLEER. This chain's CDR3 is CASSQGSGGFEAFF. CDR3 DNA: TGCGCCAGCAGCCAGGGGTCAGGTGGGTTTGAAGCTTTCTTT.

This rearrangement joins TRBV6-2 or TRBV6-3 to TRBJ2-1; the match to TRBD2 covers 12 bases. Germline CDR1 MNHEY, CDR2 SVGEGT. The CDR3 runs to 17 residues. J was trimmed by 8 bases and V by 0 bases; bases with no gene match: 8. The CDR3 sequence: CASSYSTPASGGDEQFF. The CDR3 DNA follows: TGTGCCAGCAGTTACTCGACCCCGGCTAGCGGGGGGGATGAGCAGTTCTTC.

This chain links TRBV10-3 with TRBJ2-5; TRBD2 matches 14 bases. J lost 4 bases, V lost 2 bases, and 9 bases had no gene match. This CDR3 spans 18 amino acids. CDR1 and CDR2 from the germline V gene are ENHRY and SYGVKD. CDR3 protein: CAISEPGLAGDRGETQYF. The CDR3 DNA reads as TGTGCCATCAGTGAGCCGGGACTAGCGGGGGACCGGGGAGAGACCCAGTACTTC.

The J gene is TRBJ2-5, the V gene TRBV18, with D tentatively TRBD2 (5 bases). Germline loops: CDR1 KGHSH, CDR2 LQKENI. The CDR3 covers 18 residues. The V and J ends lost 4 bases and 2 bases respectively, with 23 bases between them. The CDR3 loop is CASSLSERGLGFQETQYF. CDR3 nucleotides: TGTGCCAGCTCACTATCGGAGAGAGGGTTAGGGTTTCAAGAGACCCAGTACTTC.

This rearrangement joins TRBV30 to TRBJ2-7; TRBD2 might be the D (5 bases). Germline V gives CDR1 GTSNPN, CDR2 SVGIG (reference sequence). The CDR3 contains 11 residues. Trimming removed 5 bases from V and 3 bases from J, with 8 bases in between. CDR3 sequence reads: CAWERDYEQYF. The CDR3 nucleotides read TGTGCCTGGGAACGGGACTACGAGCAGTACTTC.

The chain combines TRBV9 with TRBJ1-3; D gene unclear. V lost 0 bases to trimming and J lost 8 bases, with 15 bases between them. The CDR3 loop spans 15 amino acids. CDR1 is SGDLS and CDR2 is YYNGEE in the germline V gene. CDR3 in amino acids: CASSVGRMWVDTIYF. In DNA form, the CDR3 reads TGTGCCAGCAGCGTAGGTCGGATGTGGGTGGACACCATATATTTT.

The CDR3 is CASSVLGPGANVLTF. In DNA form, the CDR3 reads TGTGCCAGCAGCGTATTAGGTCCTGGGGCCAACGTCCTGACTTTC. The gene calls are TRBV9 and TRBJ2-6; D gene ambiguous. Trimming took off 1 base at V and 2 bases at J, with 7 bases between the two ends. The CDR3 loop spans 15 amino acids. Per germline, CDR1 SGDLS and CDR2 YYNGEE.

The genes are TRBV6-5 and TRBJ1-6; the D gene is possibly TRBD1 (5 bases). V was cut by 3 bases and J by 1 base, with 10 bases left in between. This CDR3 region has 16 residues. Germline V gives CDR1 MNHEY, CDR2 SVGAGI. The CDR3 protein is CASSYGRASYNSPLHF. CDR3 bases: TGTGCCAGCAGTTATGGCAGGGCATCCTATAATTCACCCCTCCACTTT.